This T cell receptor beta chain was recorded in a study of blood T cell repertoires in COVID-19. Study-wide background: Collection of acute and convalescent COVID-19 samples took place in the United States, Italy and Spain. T cells, B-cell-depleted T cells, or PBMCs provided the cDNA or gDNA that served as material.

The method was immunoSEQ multiplex PCR; TCRdb's version includes in-frame clones alone and lacks a portion of them. The data contain fewer than 300,000 clones, over 70% of them singletons. CDR3 length equals 14 residues. The V segment lost 4 bases and the J segment 1 base; nucleotides outside the gene matches: 4. This clone appeared once. The sequence derives from a man older than 75 with acute or convalescent COVID-19. V gene TRBV5-3 combines with J gene TRBJ2-7; 8 bases align to TRBD1. TRBV5-3 is classed as an ORF, of uncertain function. Sequenced sample: peripheral blood. The CDR3 sequence is CARSNGTGSYEQYF. The CDR3 DNA follows: TGTGCCAGAAGCAACGGGACAGGATCCTACGAGCAGTACTTC.